This T cell receptor beta chain was profiled in a study of blood T cell repertoires in COVID-19. Study as a whole: Acute and convalescent COVID-19 specimens originated in the United States, Italy and Spain.

The study drew participants aged about 18 to 89 years from some 24 US areas. The recovered donors of Cohort 3 showed two negative PCRs, clearance, or symptom resolution. TCRdb's table, derived via immunoSEQ multiplex PCR, lists solely in-frame clones and lacks some. Seen here are 250,000 to 400,000 clones, approximately 88% observed once, and the top ten hold 5.2%. The CDR3 is 14 amino acids. Trimming cost V 6 bases and J 5 bases; bases outside gene matches: 10. Germline CDR1 SEHNR, CDR2 FQNEAQ (reference sequence). The sequenced sample consisted of PBMCs or T cells enriched from blood (not recorded which). The sequence was obtained from a man aged 60 to 69 who had recovered from COVID-19. This rearrangement joins TRBV7-9 to TRBJ2-7, with 7 bases that match TRBD1. In DNA, the CDR3 is TGTGCCAGCAGTACCGGGACAGTAAGCCACGAGCAGTACTTC. As protein: CASSTGTVSHEQYF.